Described below is a single TCR beta chain sequence and its context. Its specificity is unknown. TCRdb's copy holds only in-frame clones and misses some; the assay was immunoSEQ multiplex PCR. The sample consists of approximately 5,000 clones, around 76% of them appearing once. The CDR3 has 13 residues. Germline assignment: CDR1 SGHVS and CDR2 FNYEAQ. The germline V and J ends were trimmed by 5 bases and 6 bases, with 13 bases remaining between them. The data stem from a study of T cell clonotyping in hematopoietic cell transplantation. Study outcomes and limitations: Recipient TCR diversity dropped after transplant; expanded clonotypes rose from day 30 to 180. Cells were unsorted, so CD4 and CD8 contributions were not separated.

Blood collection times were about day -28 and days 30, 100, 180 posttransplant. This clonotype was obtained from a male patient in his sixties who had an allogeneic stem cell transplant, so T cells may come from the graft donor. Some clones in this sample may be carry-over from other donors' samples. This specimen was peripheral blood mononuclear cells, taken 100 days after allogeneic stem cell transplant. This chain connects TRBV7-6 to TRBJ1-1; D unresolved. The CDR3 DNA reads as TGTGCCAGCAGCCGCGTAGTGGTATCTGAAGCTTTCTTT. Translated, it gives CASSRVVVSEAFF.